This entry is about one T cell receptor beta chain. TCRdb's table, derived via immunoSEQ multiplex PCR, lists solely in-frame clones and lacks some. Recorded for this sample: about 140,000 clones. The data originate from a study of T cell responses to AZD1222 COVID-19 vaccine. The sequencing sample was made of peripheral blood. This receptor was obtained from an adult in good health.

The CDR3 spells CASSLGGKQQFF. CDR3 DNA: TGTGCCAGCAGCTTAGGCGGTAAGCAGCAGTTCTTC. The chain carries TRBV11-3 and TRBJ2-1; no clear D. Trimming shortened V by 1 base and J by 11 bases, and 9 bases separated the two germline ends. The germline CDR1 and CDR2 sequences are SGHNT and YENEEA. This CDR3 region has 12 residues.